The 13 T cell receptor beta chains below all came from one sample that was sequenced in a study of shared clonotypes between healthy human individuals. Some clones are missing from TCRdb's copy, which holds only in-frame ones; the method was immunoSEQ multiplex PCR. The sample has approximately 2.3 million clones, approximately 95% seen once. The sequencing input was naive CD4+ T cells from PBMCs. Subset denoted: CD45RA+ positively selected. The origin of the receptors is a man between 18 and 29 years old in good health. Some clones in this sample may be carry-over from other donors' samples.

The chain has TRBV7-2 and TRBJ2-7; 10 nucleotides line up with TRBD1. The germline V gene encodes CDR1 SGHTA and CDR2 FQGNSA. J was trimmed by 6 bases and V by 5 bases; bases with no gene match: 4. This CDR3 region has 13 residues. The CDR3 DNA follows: TGTGCCAGCAGCGCCGGGACAGGGGTCGAGCAGTACTTC. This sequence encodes CASSAGTGVEQYF.

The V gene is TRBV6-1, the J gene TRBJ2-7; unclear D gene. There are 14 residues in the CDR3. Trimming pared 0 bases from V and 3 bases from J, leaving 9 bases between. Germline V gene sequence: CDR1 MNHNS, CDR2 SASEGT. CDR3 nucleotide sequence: TGTGCCAGCAGTGAAGCGCATATGGGCTACGAGCAGTACTTC. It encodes CASSEAHMGYEQYF.

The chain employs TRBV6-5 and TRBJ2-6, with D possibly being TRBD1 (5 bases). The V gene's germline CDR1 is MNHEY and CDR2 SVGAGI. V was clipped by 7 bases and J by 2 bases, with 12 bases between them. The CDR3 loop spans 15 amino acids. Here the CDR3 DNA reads TGTGCCAGCACCGCTCAGGGCGCTGGGGCCAACGTCCTGACTTTC. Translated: CASTAQGAGANVLTF.

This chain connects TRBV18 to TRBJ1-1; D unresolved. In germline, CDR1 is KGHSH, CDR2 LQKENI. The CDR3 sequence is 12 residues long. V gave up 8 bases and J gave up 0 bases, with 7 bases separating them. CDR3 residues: CASRTVNTEAFF. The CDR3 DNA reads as TGTGCCAGCCGGACGGTGAACACTGAAGCTTTCTTT.

CDR3 sequence reads: CSVEEGDEQYF. The CDR3 DNA is TGCAGCGTTGAAGAGGGCGACGAGCAGTACTTC. V and J are TRBV29-1 and TRBJ2-7; D ambiguous. CDR3 length: 11 amino acids. In germline, CDR1 is SQVTM, CDR2 ANQGSEA. V was pared by 0 bases and J by 5 bases, with 5 bases between.

This CDR3 is CASSQPTVGRESSYNEQFF. The CDR3, as DNA: TGTGCCAGCAGCCAACCTACCGTCGGGAGGGAGAGCTCCTACAATGAGCAGTTCTTC. The V gene is TRBV14, the J gene TRBJ2-1; TRBD2 matches at 8 bases. Per the germline V gene, CDR1 is SGHDN and CDR2 is FVKESK. V lost 2 bases, J lost 0 bases, and 12 bases stayed unmatched. This CDR3 has 19 amino acids.

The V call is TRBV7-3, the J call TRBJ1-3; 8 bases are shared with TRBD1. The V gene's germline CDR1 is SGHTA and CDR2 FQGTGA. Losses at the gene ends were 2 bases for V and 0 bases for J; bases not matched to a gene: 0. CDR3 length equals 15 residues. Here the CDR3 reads CASSLGTGSGNTIYF. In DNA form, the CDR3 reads TGTGCCAGCAGCTTAGGGACAGGCTCTGGAAACACCATATATTTT.

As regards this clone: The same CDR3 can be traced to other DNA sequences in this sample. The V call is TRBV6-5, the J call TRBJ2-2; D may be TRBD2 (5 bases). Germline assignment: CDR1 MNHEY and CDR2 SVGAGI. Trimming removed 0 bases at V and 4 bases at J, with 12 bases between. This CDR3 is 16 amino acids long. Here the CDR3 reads CASSYSRVQGTGELFF. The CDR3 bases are TGTGCCAGCAGTTACTCGAGGGTCCAAGGCACCGGGGAGCTGTTTTTT.

In DNA, the CDR3 is TGCGCCAGCCACATGGTGGGGGGCCAAGAGACCCAGTACTTC. Encoded protein: CASHMVGGQETQYF. The chain couples TRBV5-1 to TRBJ2-5, with D possibly TRBD2 on 6 matching bases. The germline V gene has CDR1 SGHRS and CDR2 YFSETQ. CDR3 size: 14 residues. V was shortened by 7 bases and J by 1 base, with 14 bases between the two germline ends.

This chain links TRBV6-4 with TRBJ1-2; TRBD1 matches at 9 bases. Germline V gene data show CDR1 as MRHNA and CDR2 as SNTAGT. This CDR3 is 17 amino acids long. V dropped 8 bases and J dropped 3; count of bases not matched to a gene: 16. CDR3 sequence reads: CASCRPGTGKNDYGYTF. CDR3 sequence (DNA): TGTGCCAGCTGCCGTCCCGGGACAGGGAAGAACGACTATGGCTACACCTTC.

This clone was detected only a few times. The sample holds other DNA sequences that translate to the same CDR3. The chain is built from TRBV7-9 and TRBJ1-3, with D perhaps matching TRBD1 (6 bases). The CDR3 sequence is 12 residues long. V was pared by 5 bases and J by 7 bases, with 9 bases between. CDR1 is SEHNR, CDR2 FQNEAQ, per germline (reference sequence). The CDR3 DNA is TGTGCCAGCAGCCCCCAGGGGAACACCATATATTTT. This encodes CASSPQGNTIYF.

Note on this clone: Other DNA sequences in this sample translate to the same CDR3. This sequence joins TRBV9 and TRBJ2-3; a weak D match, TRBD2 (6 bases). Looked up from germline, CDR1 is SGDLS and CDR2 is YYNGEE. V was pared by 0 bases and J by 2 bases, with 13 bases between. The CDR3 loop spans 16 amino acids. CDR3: CASSVEGGAHTDTQYF. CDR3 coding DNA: TGTGCCAGCAGCGTAGAGGGCGGGGCCCACACAGATACGCAGTATTTT.

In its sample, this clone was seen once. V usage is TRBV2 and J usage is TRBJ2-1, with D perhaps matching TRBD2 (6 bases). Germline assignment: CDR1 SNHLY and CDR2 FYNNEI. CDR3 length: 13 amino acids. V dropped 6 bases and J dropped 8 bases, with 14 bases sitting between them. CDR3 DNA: TGTGCCAGCAGCGTCGTTTGGGGGGATGAGCAGTTCTTC. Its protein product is CASSVVWGDEQFF.